The 21 T cell receptor beta chains listed next were all sequenced from one sample in a study of tumor and adjacent non-tumor tissue in lung cancer. The template was RNA from unsorted bulk tissue. The library came from three nested PCR rounds adapted from ARM-PCR protocols. TCRdb itself ran the multiplex PCR reads through MiXCR, one entry per CDR3 protein. The sample comprises 100,000 to 150,000 distinct CDR3 sequences, 66% of which are singletons, and about 13% rests with the top ten. The sequenced material came from lung tumor tissue. The receptor source for this set is a man younger than 40 with non-small cell lung cancer.

The rearrangement joins TRBV7-8 to TRBJ2-5; 12 nucleotides align to TRBD1. Germline V gene lookup returns CDR1 SGHVS and CDR2 FQNEAQ. This CDR3 contains 14 residues. CDR3 residues: CARSRGQGAETQYF. CDR3 sequence (DNA): TGTGCGAGGAGCAGGGGACAGGGGGCGGAGACCCAGTACTTC.

Remarks on this clonotype: At one boundary the junction diverges from the germline segment, which might be a read error. J is TRBJ2-3 and V is TRBV4-3; D is perhaps TRBD2 (7 bases). The CDR3 sequence is 15 residues long. The V gene's germline CDR1 is LGHNA and CDR2 YSLEER. CDR3 bases: TGCGCCAGCAGCCAAGAGACGGGGGGCGAAGATACGCAGTGTTTT. This gives the protein CASSQETGGEDTQCF.

In its sample, this clonotype was seen many times. The chain links TRBV12-5 to TRBJ2-5; 7 nucleotides align to TRBD2. The germline CDR1 and CDR2 sequences are LGHNT and FRNRAP. The junction had 0 bases not matched to a gene; V was cut back by 1 base and J by 4 bases. The CDR3 loop spans 13 amino acids. CDR3 coding DNA: TGTGCTAGTGGTTTGGCGGGGGGAGAGACCCAGTACTTC. It specifies CASGLAGGETQYF. The whole variable domain, remainder taken from reference TRBV12-5 and TRBJ2-5, is DARVTQTPRHKVTEMGQEVTMRCQPILGHNTVFWYRQTMMQGLELLAYFRNRAPLDDSGMPKDRFSAEMPDATLATLKIQPSEPRDSAVYFCASGLAGGETQYFGPGTRLLVL.

This clonotype occurred many times. This chain uses TRBV20-1 with TRBJ2-5; 8 nucleotides line up with TRBD2. V lost 3 bases, J lost 5 bases, and 5 bases stayed unmatched. Germline lookup yields CDR1 DFQATT and CDR2 SNEGSKA (reference sequence). The CDR3 spans 13 residues. CDR3 residues: CSASPAGAETQYF. As DNA, the CDR3 is TGCAGTGCTAGCCCAGCGGGGGCGGAGACCCAGTACTTC.

Comment on this clonotype: Compared with germline, one end of the junction differs, possibly owing to a read error. J is TRBJ2-5 and V is TRBV11-2; D remains unclear. The length of the CDR3 is 11 residues. The V gene's germline CDR1 is SGHAT and CDR2 FQNNGV. CDR3 in amino acids: CGSSIGETQYF. In DNA form, the CDR3 reads TGTGGCAGCAGCATAGGGGAGACCCAGTACTTC.

Concerning this clonotype: This sequence may be a read error, since a much larger clone differs from it by one base. The rearrangement joins TRBV10-3 to TRBJ1-3; D gene uncertain. V was trimmed by 6 bases and J by 5 bases, leaving 17 bases between them. The germline V gene encodes CDR1 ENHRY and CDR2 SYGVKD. This CDR3 has 15 amino acids. The CDR3 reads CAISSRTRPRNTIYF. In DNA, the CDR3 is TGTGCCATCAGCTCCAGGACCCGACCTCGAAACACCATATATTTT.

This clonotype was detected once. At one end the junction does not follow the germline gene, possibly because of a read error. V and J are TRBV19 and TRBJ1-2; D is possibly TRBD1 (6 bases). This CDR3 contains 13 residues. Germline CDR1 is LNHDA and CDR2 is SQIVND (reference sequence). CDR3 amino acids: CVSIPKDSYGYTF. DNA for the CDR3: TGTGTCAGTATCCCAAAGGACAGTTATGGCTACACCTTC.

This clonotype has a count of ten or more. This chain uses TRBV20-1 with TRBJ2-3; possibly TRBD2 for D (6 bases). V was trimmed by 4 bases and J by 0 bases, leaving 11 bases between them. Germline loops: CDR1 DFQATT, CDR2 SNEGSKA (reference sequence). This CDR3 has 14 residues. CDR3 region: CSAKVGTSTDTQYF. DNA for the CDR3: TGCAGTGCTAAAGTCGGGACTAGCACAGATACGCAGTATTTT.

Concerning this clonotype itself: Germline and junction disagree at one end, which may indicate a read error. The chain couples TRBV12-3 or TRBV12-4 to TRBJ1-1; no firm D call. This CDR3 is 13 amino acids long. CDR3 sequence (DNA): TGTACCAGCAGTTTTGTCAGATACACTGAAGCTTTCTTT. Its translation: CTSSFVRYTEAFF.

With regard to this clonotype: Given a much more abundant clone one base away, this may be a read error. The chain is built from TRBV11-2 and TRBJ2-3; D not certain. The CDR3 consists of 14 residues. Germline V gene lookup returns CDR1 SGHAT and CDR2 FQNNGV. Written as DNA, the CDR3 is TGTGCCATCAGCCGACCAGGCGGCACAGATACGCAGTATTTT. Translating gives CAISRPGGTDTQYF. The variable domain in full, with the rest retrieved from reference TRBV11-2 and TRBJ2-3, is EAGVAQSPRYKIIEKRQSVAFWCNPISGHATLYWYQQILGQGPKLLIQFQNNGVVDDSQLPKDRFSAERLKGVDSTLKIQPAKLEDSAVYLCAISRPGGTDTQYFGPGTRLTVL.

The V gene is TRBV7-2, the J gene TRBJ2-2; D not certain. Germline lookup yields CDR1 SGHTA and CDR2 FQGNSA. V was shortened by 0 bases and J by 6 bases, with 5 bases between the two germline ends. The CDR3 consists of 13 residues. CDR3 nucleotides: TGTGCCAGCAGCTTAGCGAAATCCGGGGAGCTGTTTTTT. Protein: CASSLAKSGELFF.

Concerning this clonotype: A read error is possible here, since a much larger clone lies one base away. The rearrangement joins TRBV10-2 to TRBJ2-3, with 9 nucleotides matching TRBD1. Germline loops: CDR1 WSHSY, CDR2 SAAADI. CDR3 length: 12 residues. This CDR3 reads CVSSNDRGGTDF. The CDR3 coding sequence is TGCGTCAGCAGCAACGACAGGGGGGGGACAGATTTT.

For this clonotype: Being one base from a much bigger clone, this may be a read error. The V and J genes are TRBV5-4 and TRBJ1-2; 7 nucleotides agree with TRBD1. V gave up 0 bases and J gave up 10 bases; unmatched junction bases: 6. The length of the CDR3 is 13 residues. Germline CDR1 reads SGHNT; CDR2 reads YYREEE (reference sequence). CDR3 sequence reads: CASSLVQGGDYTF. CDR3 nucleotides: TGTGCCAGCAGCTTGGTTCAGGGGGGAGACTACACCTTC.

Concerning this clonotype: This clone may be a read error of a much larger clone one base away. The DNA of the CDR3 is TGCAGTGCTTGGGACGCATTCGGAGCGAGGCCCCAGCATTTT. This translates into CSAWDAFGARPQHF. The V and J genes are TRBV20-1 and TRBJ1-5; a possible D gene is TRBD1 (5 bases). Trimming shortened V by 5 bases and J by 9 bases, and 20 bases separated the two germline ends. The CDR3 is made up of 14 amino acids. CDR1 DFQATT and CDR2 SNEGSKA come from the germline V gene (reference sequence).

This clonotype turned up a few times. A much more abundant neighbour one base away suggests this may be a read error. The V call is TRBV12-3 or TRBV12-4, the J call TRBJ2-6; weak D call: TRBD1 (6 bases). V was clipped by 11 bases and J by 1 base, with 12 bases between them. The CDR3 contains 14 residues. The CDR3, as DNA: TGTGCCGGCCGGCAGGGGTCTGGGGCCAACGTCCTGACTTTC. Translating it yields CAGRQGSGANVLTF.

As to this clonotype: One end of the junction varies from germline; a read error may be responsible. The rearrangement uses TRBV12-3 or TRBV12-4 and TRBJ2-1, with D tentatively TRBD2 (6 bases). This CDR3 region has 12 residues. The CDR3 reads CASSFSGDERFF. The CDR3 region has the DNA TGTGCCAGCAGTTTCTCGGGGGACGAGCGGTTCTTC.

The rearrangement links TRBV20-1 to TRBJ2-7; D is perhaps TRBD1 (6 bases). V was cut by 5 bases and J by 5 bases, with 22 bases left in between. This CDR3 has 15 amino acids. The germline CDR1 and CDR2 sequences are DFQATT and SNEGSKA (reference sequence). As DNA, the CDR3 is TGCAGTGCTTTACGACATGGGCAGGGGCACAACGAGCAGTACTTC. Its translation is CSALRHGQGHNEQYF.

This clonotype was picked up one time. No conserved phenylalanine or tryptophan is present at the end of the CDR3, so a read error is the likely explanation. The genes are TRBV5-4 and TRBJ1-5; weak D call: TRBD1 (5 bases). Germline CDR1 and CDR2: SGHNT and YYREEE (reference sequence). The ends were cut back, 0 bases at V and 4 bases at J, with 14 bases in the middle. This CDR3 is built from 16 residues. CDR3 nucleotide sequence: TGTGCCAGCAGCTTGGTCGGGGGTGGGAGTAATCAGCCCCAGCATCTT. This gives the protein CASSLVGGGSNQPQHL.

This clonotype has at least ten counts. This rearrangement joins TRBV4-1 to TRBJ2-7; TRBD2 matches 10 bases. The CDR3 length is 16 residues. CDR1 is MGHRA, CDR2 YSYEKL, per germline. Unmatched junction bases numbered 3, after V lost 0 bases and J lost 1 base. CDR3 protein: CASSQETSGASYEQYF. CDR3 DNA sequence: TGCGCCAGCAGCCAAGAAACTAGCGGGGCTTCCTACGAGCAGTACTTC.

Points on this clonotype: The junction and the germline gene differ at one end; a read error may be behind it. This chain uses TRBV11-2 with TRBJ2-1; D is perhaps TRBD2 (6 bases). Per germline, CDR1 SGHAT and CDR2 FQNNGV. The CDR3 is 16 amino acids. CDR3 sequence (DNA): TGTGCCGGCAGCTCATATGCTAGCGCGTCCTATAATGAGCAATTCTTC. Translated, it gives CAGSSYASASYNEQFF.

There are many counts of this clonotype. The chain uses TRBV6-6 and TRBJ1-2; 7 nucleotides agree with TRBD1. The CDR3 runs to 14 residues. CDR1 is MNHNY, CDR2 SVGAGI, per germline (reference sequence). With V trimmed by 7 bases and J by 8 bases, 13 bases remained unmatched. The CDR3 bases are TGTGCCAGCACCCAACGAGGACAGGAGGGGGGCTACACCTTC. Protein: CASTQRGQEGGYTF.